One sample yielded the 23 T cell receptor beta chains listed below, sequenced in a study of CD8 T cells in ankylosing spondylitis. Points from the study as a whole: Seemingly distinctive of ankylosing spondylitis blood was a TCR beta motif formed by eight highly homologous variants.

Each CDR3 protein is one row after TCRdb ran MiXCR on the 5' RACE reads. The sample shows around 430,000 distinct CDR3 sequences, 15% to 20% of them seen only once. These receptors are not linked to any known antigen. What was sequenced was blood, either unsorted or a sorted T cell fraction (not recorded which). These receptors were collected from a male donor with ankylosing spondylitis.

This chain connects TRBV2 to TRBJ2-3, with unresolved D. This CDR3 region has 14 residues. Looked up from germline, CDR1 is SNHLY and CDR2 is FYNNEI. The V end lost 7 bases, the J end lost 2 bases, and 13 bases lay between the germline ends. The DNA of the CDR3 is TGTGCCAGCACCTTGACGGACCACACAGATACGCAGTATTTT. Amino acids: CASTLTDHTDTQYF.

This clonotype was counted at least ten times. The J gene is TRBJ2-2, the V gene TRBV7-9; 7 bases line up with TRBD2. The trim removed 0 bases at V and 4 bases at J, leaving 5 bases unmatched. CDR1 is SEHNR, CDR2 FQNEAQ, per germline (reference sequence). The CDR3 is made up of 16 amino acids. The chain's CDR3 is CASSLAMTSSTGELFF. CDR3 nucleotides: TGTGCCAGCAGCTTAGCGATGACTAGCAGCACCGGGGAGCTGTTTTTT.

The CDR3 loop reads CASSYGGQGEKLFF. The CDR3 DNA is TGTGCCAGCAGTTACGGGGGGCAGGGTGAAAAACTGTTTTTT. The V call is TRBV6-5, the J call TRBJ1-4; D might be TRBD1 (6 bases). Germline V gives CDR1 MNHEY, CDR2 SVGAGI. The CDR3 totals 14 residues. V shed 2 bases and J shed 7 bases, with 11 bases lying between them.

V is TRBV7-2 and J is TRBJ1-3; TRBD1 matches 10 bases. Trimming took 4 bases from V and 4 from J; bases not matched to a gene: 7. Germline CDR1 reads SGHTA; CDR2 reads FQGNSA. CDR3 length: 16 residues. This chain's CDR3 is CASSYRQGARGNTIYF. The CDR3 region has the DNA TGTGCCAGCAGCTACAGACAGGGGGCTCGGGGAAACACCATATATTTT.

The rearrangement joins TRBV4-1 to TRBJ1-2, with 7 bases identical to TRBD1. The CDR3 is 16 residues long. Trimming at V came to 4 bases and at J to 0 bases, leaving 8 bases not matched to a gene. Germline V gene sequence: CDR1 MGHRA, CDR2 YSYEKL. CDR3 sequence (DNA): TGCGCCAGCAGCCCCGGGACAGCCCCCCCTAACTATGGCTACACCTTC. Translation gives CASSPGTAPPNYGYTF.

This clonotype showed up just a few times. The V and J genes are TRBV6-1 and TRBJ1-6, with no clear D. Germline V lookup: CDR1 MNHNS, CDR2 SASEGT. The CDR3 loop spans 13 amino acids. Trimming took 6 bases from V and 6 from J, leaving 9 bases between them. CDR3 amino acids: CASRQSFNSPLHF. As DNA, the CDR3 is TGTGCCAGCAGGCAAAGCTTTAATTCACCCCTCCACTTT.

The CDR3 here is CASSQGIRLAVTDTQYF. DNA of the CDR3: TGTGCCAGCAGCCAAGGGATCAGGCTAGCGGTTACAGATACGCAGTATTTT. The gene calls are TRBV3-1 and TRBJ2-3; TRBD2 matches 7 bases. CDR1 and CDR2 from the germline V gene are LGHDT and YNNKEL (reference sequence). The CDR3 extends over 17 amino acids. J lost 3 bases, V lost 1 base, and 10 bases had no gene match.

The chain is built from TRBV27 and TRBJ2-7; TRBD1 matches at 7 bases. From germline, CDR1 is MNHEY and CDR2 SMNVEV (reference sequence). The CDR3 covers 15 residues. Trimming removed 3 bases from V and 3 bases from J; junction bases left unmatched: 8. CDR3 DNA: TGTGCCAGCAGTTTGAAGGGGGCAGCCGGCTACGAGCAGTACTTC. This gives the protein CASSLKGAAGYEQYF.

This clonotype was counted many times. The rearrangement links TRBV18 to TRBJ1-5; the match to TRBD1 covers 7 bases. CDR1 KGHSH and CDR2 LQKENI come from the germline V gene. The CDR3 is 18 residues long. J gave up 5 bases and V 4 bases, and 17 bases lay outside the gene matches. The CDR3 region is CASSRRGTEGSLDQPQHF. The CDR3 DNA is TGTGCCAGCTCACGCAGGGGGACAGAAGGCTCCCTGGATCAGCCCCAGCATTTT.

The chain combines TRBV20-1 with TRBJ2-5, with 10 positions matching TRBD2. CDR3 length: 16 residues. Germline V gene data show CDR1 as DFQATT and CDR2 as SNEGSKA (reference sequence). The junction had 7 bases not matched to a gene; V was cut back by 0 bases and J by 3 bases. The CDR3 is CSAREFSGGKKETQYF. For the CDR3, the DNA is TGCAGTGCTAGAGAGTTTAGCGGGGGGAAAAAAGAGACCCAGTACTTC.

The rearrangement links TRBV3-1 to TRBJ2-7; D not resolved. CDR1 LGHDT and CDR2 YNNKEL come from the germline V gene (reference sequence). This CDR3 comprises 13 residues. V lost 4 bases and J lost 7, with 14 bases in between. The chain's CDR3 is CASSPRVVGEQYF. In DNA, the CDR3 is TGTGCCAGCAGCCCCCGGGTAGTGGGGGAGCAGTACTTC.

This clonotype was recorded a few times. V and J are TRBV20-1 and TRBJ2-2; no definite D call. Looked up from germline, CDR1 is DFQATT and CDR2 is SNEGSKA (reference sequence). V lost 5 bases, J lost 3 bases, and 16 bases lay in between. The CDR3 sequence is 15 residues long. The CDR3 region is CSAPYPYLDTGELFF. DNA of the CDR3: TGCAGTGCTCCCTATCCCTACCTGGACACCGGGGAGCTGTTTTTT.

This clonotype was picked up a small number of times. The chain uses TRBV7-8 and TRBJ2-7; TRBD1 is a possible D gene (6 bases). The CDR3 covers 16 residues. Germline values: CDR1 SGHVS, CDR2 FQNEAQ. Trimming stripped 1 base from V and 3 bases from J, with 16 bases between. The CDR3 DNA reads TGTGCCAGCAGCTTAGGCCCCGAAGGGACACTCTACGAGCAGTACTTC. This sequence encodes CASSLGPEGTLYEQYF.

In its sample, this clonotype was seen once. The germline gene is not matched at one end of the junction; a read error may be the cause. The chain recombines TRBV24-1 with TRBJ2-1; 9 nucleotides match TRBD2. The germline V gene encodes CDR1 KGHDR and CDR2 SFDVKD. The CDR3 consists of 16 residues. The CDR3 sequence: CATSDPTGTSYDEQFF. CDR3 bases: TGTGCCACCAGTGATCCTACCGGGACTAGCTACGATGAGCAGTTCTTC.

The rearrangement links TRBV20-1 to TRBJ2-1; possibly TRBD2 for D (6 bases). From germline, CDR1 is DFQATT and CDR2 SNEGSKA (reference sequence). The CDR3 contains 13 residues. Trimming took 0 bases from V and 16 from J, leaving 19 bases between them. CDR3 DNA sequence: TGCAGTGCTAGAGAAGATCTGGGGGGAACTGAATTCTTC. Translating gives CSAREDLGGTEFF.

This clonotype was counted between two and nine times. The CDR3, as DNA: TGTGCCAGCAGCTTAGGGGCAACTAGCGATAATGAGCAGTTCTTC. The encoded protein is CASSLGATSDNEQFF. The chain recombines TRBV11-3 with TRBJ2-1, with 7 bases matching TRBD2. The V gene's germline CDR1 is SGHNT and CDR2 YENEEA. This CDR3 is 15 amino acids long. V lost 1 base, J lost 7 bases, and 7 bases stayed unmatched.

As DNA, the CDR3 is TGTGCCAGCAGCCCCGGGACTAGGCTGGGCGAGCAGTACTTC. Translating it yields CASSPGTRLGEQYF. The gene calls are TRBV7-2 and TRBJ2-7; 8 bases agree with TRBD2. V dropped 5 bases and J dropped 6; count of bases not matched to a gene: 9. Germline CDR1 SGHTA, CDR2 FQGNSA. This CDR3 contains 14 residues.

The rearrangement uses TRBV6-1 and TRBJ2-7; TRBD2 might be the D (5 bases). Per germline, CDR1 MNHNS and CDR2 SASEGT. The CDR3 consists of 13 residues. Trimming removed 3 bases from V and 6 bases from J, with 12 bases in between. As DNA, the CDR3 is TGTGCCAGCAGTGAGTCGGGGATGCTCGAGCAGTACTTC. Amino acids: CASSESGMLEQYF.

The chain employs TRBV7-2 and TRBJ2-1; 11 nucleotides agree with TRBD2. The J segment lost 3 bases and the V segment lost 6 bases, leaving 10 bases of the junction unmatched. The CDR3 consists of 17 residues. Germline V gene sequence: CDR1 SGHTA, CDR2 FQGNSA. The chain's CDR3 is CASSSPPGTSGYNEQFF. CDR3 bases: TGTGCCAGCAGTTCCCCCCCCGGGACTAGCGGCTACAATGAGCAGTTCTTC.

Only a few counts were recorded for this clonotype. The V and J genes are TRBV7-9 and TRBJ2-1, with TRBD2 matching 12 bases. CDR3 length equals 15 residues. V was clipped by 5 bases and J by 6 bases; unmatched bases: 5. Per the germline V gene, CDR1 is SEHNR and CDR2 is FQNEAQ (reference sequence). The DNA of the CDR3 is TGTGCCAGCAGCAGACTAGCGGGGGACTTCAATGAGCAGTTCTTC. Encoded protein: CASSRLAGDFNEQFF.

This clonotype was picked up a small number of times. A read error may account for a junction end that differs from germline. The V call is TRBV5-1, the J call TRBJ2-1, with 9 bases lining up with TRBD1. CDR1 and CDR2 (germline): SGHRS, YFSETQ. The CDR3 is made up of 13 amino acids. DNA for the CDR3: TGCGCCAGCAGCCCCGAGGGTGTGGACAGGGGTTTATTC. It specifies CASSPEGVDRGLF.

This clonotype showed up just a few times. The CDR3 is CASSQMRGSYNEQFF. The CDR3 DNA is TGTGCCAGCAGCCAAATGAGGGGCTCCTACAATGAGCAGTTCTTC. The V and J genes are TRBV7-3 and TRBJ2-1; D is tentatively TRBD1 or TRBD2 (5 bases each). Trimming pared 5 bases from V and 0 bases from J, leaving 11 bases between. Germline CDR1 is SGHTA and CDR2 is FQGTGA. This CDR3 contains 15 residues.

The chain is built from TRBV20-1 and TRBJ2-3; no definite D call. The CDR3 runs to 14 residues. Germline assignment: CDR1 DFQATT and CDR2 SNEGSKA (reference sequence). V was shortened by 4 bases and J by 2 bases, with 13 bases between the two germline ends. CDR3 loop: CSAITGGSTDTQYF. The CDR3, as DNA: TGCAGTGCTATAACGGGCGGTTCCACAGATACGCAGTATTTT.